The source of this T cell receptor (beta chain) is a study of T-cell reconstitution after alpha-beta-depleted transplantation in children. Library preparation (for TCRbeta) was performed with unique molecular identifiers. MiXCR, run by TCRdb on the PCR reads, gives a single entry per CDR3 protein. The table lists approximately 130,000 distinct CDR3 sequences, roughly 10% of them singletons, with 20% to 30% in the top ten. Study-level results: Two months or so post-transplant, alpha-beta T cells reportedly derived from several hundred expanded graft clones.

About this clonotype itself: Antigen unknown.

The material sequenced was PBMCs, mostly from graft donor cells, taken 180 days after TCRalphabeta/CD19-depleted stem cell transplant. This TCR derives from a girl under three years old who had a stem cell transplant for combined immunodeficiency, so the T cells may come from the graft donor.

The CDR3 nucleotides read TGTGCCAGCAGTTTTTTAGGTTTACGAGGGCAGTACTTC. It translates to CASSFLGLRGQYF. The J gene is TRBJ2-7, the V gene TRBV12-3 or TRBV12-4; D not certain. This CDR3 spans 13 amino acids. The ends were cut back, 3 bases at V and 9 bases at J, with 15 bases in the middle.